These T cell receptor beta chains were read from a single sample in a study of blood T cells in healthy people across ages. MiXCR, run by TCRdb on the 5' RACE reads, gives a single entry per CDR3 protein. This repertoire shows 1.5 million to 2 million distinct CDR3 sequences, 28% found once; its top ten account for about 7.7%. The sequenced sample consisted of blood. The source is a woman aged 30 to 39 in good health. Each CDR3 is given with its conserved first and last residue. A D gene is named only where the DNA matches it firmly. A row's size may be missing; if present it is once, few, many or a size class.

clone size,D gene,V gene,J gene,CDR3 DNA,CDR3 protein
-,TRBD2,TRBV5-1,TRBJ2-3,TGCGCCAGCAGCTTGAAAGCGGGGGTGTCCTCGGATACGCAGTATTTT,CASSLKAGVSSDTQYF
-,-,TRBV5-1,TRBJ2-1,TGCGCCAGCAGACCTACAGGGATCTCCTACAATGAGCAGTTCTTC,CASRPTGISYNEQFF
few,-,TRBV11-3,TRBJ1-2,TGTGCCAGCAGCTTAGAGCCCAACCACTATGGCTACACCTTC,CASSLEPNHYGYTF
-,-,TRBV6-1,TRBJ1-2,TGTGCCACTATCCCTTTCGACTATGGCTACACCTTC,CATIPFDYGYTF
few,TRBD2,TRBV5-1,TRBJ2-3,TGCGCCAGCAGTCGGCTAGCGGGGTCTAGCAGCGGAGATACGCAGTATTTT,CASSRLAGSSSGDTQYF
many,-,TRBV5-1,TRBJ2-3,TGCGCCAGCAGCTTGGCCCATGGGGATACGCAGTATTTT,CASSLAHGDTQYF
-,-,TRBV2,TRBJ1-2,TGTGCCAGCAGGGAGATCTATGGCTACACCTTC,CASREIYGYTF
many,TRBD2,TRBV5-1,TRBJ2-7,TGCGCCAGCAGCCGCGGGGCGGGAGGATACGAGCAGTACTTC,CASSRGAGGYEQYF
many,-,TRBV29-1,TRBJ2-7,TGCAGCGCTCGCGCGGGGACAGCTTCCTACGAGCAGTACTTC,CSARAGTASYEQYF
few,-,TRBV20-1,TRBJ2-5,TGCAGTGCTAGAGGCACTATCGGAGGGGAGACCCAGTACTTC,CSARGTIGGETQYF
-,TRBD2,TRBV9,TRBJ2-1,TGTGCCAGCAGCGTAGCTGGGACTAGCGCCTACAATGAGCAGTTCTTC,CASSVAGTSAYNEQFF
-,-,TRBV18,TRBJ2-7,TGTGCCAGCCCACCACGGCCAGTCGTTTCCTACGAGCAGTACTTC,CASPPRPVVSYEQYF
-,TRBD2,TRBV6-5,TRBJ2-3,TGTGCCAGCATTTCGGGGACTAGCCCCTCTTACACAGATACGCAGTATTTT,CASISGTSPSYTDTQYF
once,-,TRBV7-2,TRBJ1-5,TGTGCCAGCTCAGGGCAGGTGACGAGTCAGCCCCAGCATTTT,CASSGQVTSQPQHF
-,TRBD1,TRBV27,TRBJ1-5,TGTGCCAGCAGTCCTGGACAGGGGAATCATCAGCCCCAGCATTTT,CASSPGQGNHQPQHF
-,-,TRBV2,TRBJ2-3,TGTGCCAGCAGTGGGGAGGCTACTCTTAGCACAGATACGCAGTATTTT,CASSGEATLSTDTQYF
few,-,TRBV14,TRBJ2-7,TGTGCCAGCAGCCGTGGAAAGGTAGCCTACGAGCAGTACTTC,CASSRGKVAYEQYF
many,TRBD2,TRBV6-2/TRBV6-3,TRBJ2-1,TGTGCCAGCAGTTACTTGACTAGCGGGAGGGCCCGGTACAATGAGCAGTTCTTC,CASSYLTSGRARYNEQFF
few,TRBD1,TRBV5-1,TRBJ2-5,TGCGCCAGCAGCTTCTTGGGACAGGTATTAGGGGAGACCCAGTACTTC,CASSFLGQVLGETQYF
many,-,TRBV6-6,TRBJ1-2,TGTGCCAGCAGTTCCTCGACCTGGGAGGCCTATGGCTACACCTTC,CASSSSTWEAYGYTF
-,-,TRBV7-2,TRBJ2-5,TGTGCCAGCAGCTCCCGAAGGACAGTCACCGACAATGAGCAGTACTTC,CASSSRRTVTDNEQYF
-,-,TRBV10-3,TRBJ1-4,TGTGCCATTGGAGGTGGTAGTTCTAATGAAAAACTGTTTTTT,CAIGGGSSNEKLFF
-,-,TRBV3-1,TRBJ1-1,TGTGCCAGCAGCCAACTGTCTGAAGCTTTCTTT,CASSQLSEAFF